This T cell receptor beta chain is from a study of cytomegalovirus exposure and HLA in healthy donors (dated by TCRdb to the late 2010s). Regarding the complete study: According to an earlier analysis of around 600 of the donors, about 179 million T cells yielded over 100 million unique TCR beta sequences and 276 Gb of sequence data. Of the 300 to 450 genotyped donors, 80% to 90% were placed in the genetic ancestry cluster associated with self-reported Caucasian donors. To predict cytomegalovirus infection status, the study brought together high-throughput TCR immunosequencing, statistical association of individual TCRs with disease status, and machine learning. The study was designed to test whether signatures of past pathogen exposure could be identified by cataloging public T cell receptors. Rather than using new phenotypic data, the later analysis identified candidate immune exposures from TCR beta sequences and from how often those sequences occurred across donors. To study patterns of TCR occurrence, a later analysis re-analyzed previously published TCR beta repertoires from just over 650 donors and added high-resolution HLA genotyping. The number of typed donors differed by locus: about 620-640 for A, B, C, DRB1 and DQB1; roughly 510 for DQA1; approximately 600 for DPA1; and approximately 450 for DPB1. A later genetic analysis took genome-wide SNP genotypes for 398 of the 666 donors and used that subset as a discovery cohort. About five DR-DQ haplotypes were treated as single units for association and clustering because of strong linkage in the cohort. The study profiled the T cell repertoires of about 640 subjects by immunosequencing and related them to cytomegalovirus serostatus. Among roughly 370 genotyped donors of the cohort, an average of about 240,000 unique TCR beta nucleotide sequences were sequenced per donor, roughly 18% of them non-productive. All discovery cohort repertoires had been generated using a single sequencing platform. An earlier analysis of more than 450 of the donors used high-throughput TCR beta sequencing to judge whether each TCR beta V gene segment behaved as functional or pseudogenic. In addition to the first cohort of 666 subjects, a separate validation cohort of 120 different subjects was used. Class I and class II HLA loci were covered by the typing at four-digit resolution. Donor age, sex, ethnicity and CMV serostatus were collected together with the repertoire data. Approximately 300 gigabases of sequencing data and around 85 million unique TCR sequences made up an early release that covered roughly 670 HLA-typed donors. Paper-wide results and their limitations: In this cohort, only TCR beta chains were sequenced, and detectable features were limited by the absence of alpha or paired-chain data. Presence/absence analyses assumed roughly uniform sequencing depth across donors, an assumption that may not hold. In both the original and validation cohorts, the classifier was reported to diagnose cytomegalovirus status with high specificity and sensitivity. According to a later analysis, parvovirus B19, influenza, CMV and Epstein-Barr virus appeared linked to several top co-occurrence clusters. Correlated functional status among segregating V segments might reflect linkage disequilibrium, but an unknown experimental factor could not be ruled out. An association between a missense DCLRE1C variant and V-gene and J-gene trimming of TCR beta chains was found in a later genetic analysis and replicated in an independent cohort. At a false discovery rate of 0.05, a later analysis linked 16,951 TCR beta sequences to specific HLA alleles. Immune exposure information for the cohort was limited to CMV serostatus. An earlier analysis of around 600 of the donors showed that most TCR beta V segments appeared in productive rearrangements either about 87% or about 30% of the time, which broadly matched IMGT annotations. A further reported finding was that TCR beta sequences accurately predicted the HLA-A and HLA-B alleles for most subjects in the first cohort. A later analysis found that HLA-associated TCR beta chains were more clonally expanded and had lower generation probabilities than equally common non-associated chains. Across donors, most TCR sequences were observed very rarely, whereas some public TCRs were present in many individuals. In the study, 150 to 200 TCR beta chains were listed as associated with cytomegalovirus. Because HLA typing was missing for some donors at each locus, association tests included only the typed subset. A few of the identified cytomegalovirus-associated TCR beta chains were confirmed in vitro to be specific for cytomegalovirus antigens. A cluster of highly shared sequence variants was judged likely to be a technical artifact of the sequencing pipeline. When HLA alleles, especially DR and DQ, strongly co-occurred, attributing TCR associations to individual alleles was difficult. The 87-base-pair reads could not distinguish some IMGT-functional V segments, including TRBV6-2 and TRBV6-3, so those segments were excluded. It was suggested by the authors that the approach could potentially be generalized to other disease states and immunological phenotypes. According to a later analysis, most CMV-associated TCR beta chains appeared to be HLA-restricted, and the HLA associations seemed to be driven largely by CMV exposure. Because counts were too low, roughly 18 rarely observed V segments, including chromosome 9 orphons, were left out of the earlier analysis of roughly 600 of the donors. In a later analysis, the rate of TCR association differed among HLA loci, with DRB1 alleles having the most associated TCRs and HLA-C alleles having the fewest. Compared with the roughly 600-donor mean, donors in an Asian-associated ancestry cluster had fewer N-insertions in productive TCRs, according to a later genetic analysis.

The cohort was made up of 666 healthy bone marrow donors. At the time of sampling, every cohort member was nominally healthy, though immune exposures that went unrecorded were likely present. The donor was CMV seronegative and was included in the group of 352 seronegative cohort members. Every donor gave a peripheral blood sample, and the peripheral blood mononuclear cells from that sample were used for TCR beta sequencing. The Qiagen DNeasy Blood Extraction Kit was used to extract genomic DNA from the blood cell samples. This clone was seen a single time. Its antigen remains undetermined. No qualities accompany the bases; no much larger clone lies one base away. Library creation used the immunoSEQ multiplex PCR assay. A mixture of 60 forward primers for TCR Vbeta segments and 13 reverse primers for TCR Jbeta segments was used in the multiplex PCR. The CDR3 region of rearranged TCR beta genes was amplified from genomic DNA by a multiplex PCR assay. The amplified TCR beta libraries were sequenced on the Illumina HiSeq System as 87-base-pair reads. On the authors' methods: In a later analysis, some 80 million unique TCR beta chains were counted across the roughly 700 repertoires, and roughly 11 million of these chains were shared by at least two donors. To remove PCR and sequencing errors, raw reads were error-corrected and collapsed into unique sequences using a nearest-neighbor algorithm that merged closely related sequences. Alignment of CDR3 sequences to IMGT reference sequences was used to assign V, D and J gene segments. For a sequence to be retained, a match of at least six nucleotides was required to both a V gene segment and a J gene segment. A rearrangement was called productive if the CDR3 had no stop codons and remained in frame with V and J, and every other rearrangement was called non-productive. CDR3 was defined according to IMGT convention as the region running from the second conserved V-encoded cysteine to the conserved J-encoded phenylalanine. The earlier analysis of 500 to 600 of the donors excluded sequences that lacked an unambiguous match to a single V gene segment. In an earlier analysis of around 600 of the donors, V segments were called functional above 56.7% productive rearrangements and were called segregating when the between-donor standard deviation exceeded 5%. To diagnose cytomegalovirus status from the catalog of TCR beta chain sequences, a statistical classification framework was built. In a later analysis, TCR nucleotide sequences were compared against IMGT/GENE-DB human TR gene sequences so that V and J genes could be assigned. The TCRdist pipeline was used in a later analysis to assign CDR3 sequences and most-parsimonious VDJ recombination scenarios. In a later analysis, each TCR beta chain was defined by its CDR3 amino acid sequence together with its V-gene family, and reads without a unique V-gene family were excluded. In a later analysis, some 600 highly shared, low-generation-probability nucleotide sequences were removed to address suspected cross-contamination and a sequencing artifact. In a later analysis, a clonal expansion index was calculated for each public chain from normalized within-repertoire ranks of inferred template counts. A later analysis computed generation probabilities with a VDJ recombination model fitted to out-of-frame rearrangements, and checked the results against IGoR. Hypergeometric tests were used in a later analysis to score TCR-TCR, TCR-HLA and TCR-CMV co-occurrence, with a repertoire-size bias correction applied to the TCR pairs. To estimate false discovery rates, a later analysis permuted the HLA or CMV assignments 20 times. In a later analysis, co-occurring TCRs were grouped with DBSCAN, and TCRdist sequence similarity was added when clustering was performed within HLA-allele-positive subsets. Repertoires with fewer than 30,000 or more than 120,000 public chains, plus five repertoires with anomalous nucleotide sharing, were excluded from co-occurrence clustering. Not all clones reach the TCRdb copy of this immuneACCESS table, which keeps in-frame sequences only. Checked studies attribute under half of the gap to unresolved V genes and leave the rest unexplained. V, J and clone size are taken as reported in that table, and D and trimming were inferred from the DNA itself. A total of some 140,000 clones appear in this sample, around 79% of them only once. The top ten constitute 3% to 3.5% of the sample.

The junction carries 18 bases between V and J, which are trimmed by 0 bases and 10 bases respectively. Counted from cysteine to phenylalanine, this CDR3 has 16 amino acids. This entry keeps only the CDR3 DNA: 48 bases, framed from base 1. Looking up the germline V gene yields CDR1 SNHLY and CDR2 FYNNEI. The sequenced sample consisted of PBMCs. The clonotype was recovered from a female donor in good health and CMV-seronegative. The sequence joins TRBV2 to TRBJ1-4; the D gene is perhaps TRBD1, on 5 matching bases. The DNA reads TGTGCCAGCAGTGAAGCTCCGGGAGTTGAAAGGGGAAAACTGTTTTTT. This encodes CASSEAPGVERGKLFF.